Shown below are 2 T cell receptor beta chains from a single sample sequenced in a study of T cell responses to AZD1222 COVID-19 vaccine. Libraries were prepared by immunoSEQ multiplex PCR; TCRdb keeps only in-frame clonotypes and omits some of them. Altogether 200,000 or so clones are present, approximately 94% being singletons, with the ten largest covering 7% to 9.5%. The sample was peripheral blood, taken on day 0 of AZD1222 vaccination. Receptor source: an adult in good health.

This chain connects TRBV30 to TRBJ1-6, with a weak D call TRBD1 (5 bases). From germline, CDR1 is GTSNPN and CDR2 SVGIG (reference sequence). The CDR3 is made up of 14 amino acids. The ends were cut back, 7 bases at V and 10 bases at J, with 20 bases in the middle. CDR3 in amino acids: CASVDGQGSSPLHF. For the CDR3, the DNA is TGTGCCTCGGTCGACGGGCAGGGATCCTCACCCCTCCACTTT.

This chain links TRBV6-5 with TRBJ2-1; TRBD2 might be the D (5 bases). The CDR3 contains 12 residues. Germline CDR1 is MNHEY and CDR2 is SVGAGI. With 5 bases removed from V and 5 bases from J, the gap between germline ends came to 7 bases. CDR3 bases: TGTGCCAGCAGTACTAGGGACAATGAGCAGTTCTTC. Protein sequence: CASSTRDNEQFF.